This T cell receptor beta chain was obtained from a study of blood T cell repertoires in COVID-19. Study information: COVID-19 samples from acute and convalescent phases originated in the United States, Italy and Spain. From T cells, B-cell-depleted T cells, or PBMCs came the material, which was cDNA or gDNA.

Authors' processing steps: Reference gene primer amplification in the assay estimated nucleated cell counts. Clones were sequenced by immunoSEQ multiplex PCR, and TCRdb holds only the in-frame ones, with some missing. The D gene and trimming were derived from the DNA, and the V and J assignments and clone size from that table. The sample has around 110,000 clones, 90% seen once. The CDR3 consists of 15 residues. CDR1 SEHNR and CDR2 FQNEAQ come from the germline V gene (reference sequence). The V and J ends lost 1 base and 10 bases respectively, with 14 bases between them. The J gene is TRBJ1-6, the V gene TRBV7-9; D gene ambiguous. The clonotype comes from a human donor with active COVID-19. The donor label of this sample is uncertain. The sample was peripheral blood. CDR3 coding DNA: TGTGCCAGCAGCTTAGTTAGCCAAGGAGAGTCACCCCTCCACTTT. Translating gives CASSLVSQGESPLHF.